Shown below are 20 T cell receptor beta chains from a single sample sequenced in a study of blood T cells in healthy people across ages. Together with a sample-barcoded 5' primer, a J-beta primer mix was included in a second PCR lasting roughly 6 to 12 cycles. TCRdb called the 5' RACE reads again in MiXCR, with one record for every CDR3 protein. This sample carries about 1.5 million distinct CDR3 sequences, 35% to 45% of them seen once, and the ten largest clones take approximately 4.1%. Source material: blood. The receptor source for this set is a woman aged 18-29 years in good health.

In its sample, this clonotype was seen a few times. V gene TRBV7-2 combines with J gene TRBJ2-6, with D unclear. CDR1 and CDR2 from the germline V gene are SGHTA and FQGNSA. V was pared by 10 bases and J by 0 bases, with 7 bases between. The CDR3 spans 13 residues. CDR3 bases: TGTGCCATAGAGTACTCTGGGGCCAACGTCCTGACTTTC. Protein: CAIEYSGANVLTF. The full variable domain, rest sourced from reference TRBV7-2 and TRBJ2-6, is GAGVSQSPSNKVTEKGKDVELRCDPISGHTALYWYRQSLGQGLEFLIYFQGNSAPDKSGLPSDRFSAERTGGSVSTLTIQRTQQEDSAVYLCAIEYSGANVLTFGAGSRLTVL.

The table lists this clonotype with a few counts. The chain recombines TRBV6-1 with TRBJ2-3, with 16 bases that match TRBD2. Germline V lookup: CDR1 MNHNS, CDR2 SASEGT. Losses at the gene ends were 7 bases for V and 9 bases for J; bases not matched to a gene: 13. There are 17 residues in the CDR3. CDR3 sequence reads: CASNRLGTSGRARTQYF. Written as DNA, the CDR3 is TGTGCCAGCAACCGACTCGGGACTAGCGGGAGGGCGCGGACGCAGTATTTT.

This clonotype was counted between two and nine times. The chain recombines TRBV7-9 with TRBJ2-1; no definite D call. This CDR3 spans 14 amino acids. Germline V gene lookup returns CDR1 SEHNR and CDR2 FQNEAQ (reference sequence). V was pared by 1 base and J by 6 bases, with 10 bases between. The CDR3, as DNA: TGTGCCAGCAGCTTAGGGGCCGATTTCAATGAGCAGTTCTTC. This gives the protein CASSLGADFNEQFF.

The chain is built from TRBV5-1 and TRBJ2-2; 9 bases are shared with TRBD2. The CDR3 contains 14 residues. V lost 7 bases, J lost 6 bases, and 7 bases stayed unmatched. Germline lookup yields CDR1 SGHRS and CDR2 YFSETQ. This CDR3 is CASFLAGVPGELFF. CDR3 coding DNA: TGCGCCAGCTTCTTAGCGGGAGTCCCCGGGGAGCTGTTTTTT.

The rearrangement links TRBV14 to TRBJ2-7; D is unresolved. This CDR3 spans 12 amino acids. Germline CDR1 is SGHDN and CDR2 is FVKESK. The V end lost 2 bases, the J end lost 5 bases, and 7 bases lay between the germline ends. The CDR3 DNA reads TGTGCCAGCAGCCAATCTTTCCACGAGCAGTACTTC. Translating gives CASSQSFHEQYF.

The sample holds many counts of this clonotype. The chain carries TRBV12-3 or TRBV12-4 and TRBJ2-4; the D gene is possibly TRBD2 (6 bases). The CDR3 loop spans 15 amino acids. V lost 5 bases and J 0 bases, leaving 11 bases between the germline ends. CDR3 DNA sequence: TGTGCCAGCAGTCCTACGGGACTAGCCAAAAACATTCAGTACTTC. Amino acids: CASSPTGLAKNIQYF.

The J gene is TRBJ1-1, the V gene TRBV6-6; D is possibly TRBD1 (5 bases). V lost 0 bases, J lost 6 bases, and 8 bases lay in between. This CDR3 has 13 residues. Germline-derived CDR1 and CDR2 are MNHNY and SVGAGI (reference sequence). The CDR3 DNA reads as TGTGCCAGCAGTTACTCGGCAGGGCCTGAAGCTTTCTTT. Translation: CASSYSAGPEAFF.

In this sample, this clonotype turned up a few times. The J gene is TRBJ2-1, the V gene TRBV6-4, with TRBD2 identical over 10 bases. With 2 bases clipped from V and 8 bases from J, the junction kept 6 bases outside the gene matches. Germline V lookup: CDR1 MRHNA, CDR2 SNTAGT. This CDR3 region has 15 residues. CDR3 loop: CASSDASGGAYEQFF. DNA for the CDR3: TGTGCCAGCAGTGACGCGAGCGGGGGGGCCTATGAGCAGTTCTTC.

V and J are TRBV5-6 and TRBJ2-3; 8 bases line up with TRBD2. The CDR3 is made up of 14 amino acids. J lost 6 bases, V lost 1 base, and 4 bases had no gene match. CDR1 and CDR2 from the germline V gene are SGHDT and YYEEEE. CDR3 in amino acids: CASSLRGLGDTQYF. The CDR3 nucleotides read TGTGCCAGCAGCTTGAGGGGACTAGGGGATACGCAGTATTTT.

The rearrangement uses TRBV7-8 and TRBJ1-1; D ambiguous. Per germline, CDR1 SGHVS and CDR2 FQNEAQ. Trimming removed 6 bases from V and 1 base from J, with 9 bases in between. The CDR3 contains 13 residues. The CDR3 DNA follows: TGTGCCAGCAGACTACCAGGGAACACTGAAGCTTTCTTT. Its protein is CASRLPGNTEAFF.

The CDR3 region has the DNA TGTGCCAGCACCGCACTAGGTAGCGGGGATCTGATCGGGCAGTACTTC. It encodes CASTALGSGDLIGQYF. The chain recombines TRBV28 with TRBJ2-7, with TRBD2 identical over 8 bases. The CDR3 totals 16 residues. V trimming: 7 bases; J trimming: 9 bases; junction bases outside the gene matches: 20. The V gene's germline CDR1 is MDHEN and CDR2 SYDVKM.

This clonotype was picked up a small number of times. This chain links TRBV27 with TRBJ2-7, with D hard to call. This CDR3 comprises 17 residues. V gave up 0 bases and J gave up 3 bases, with 18 bases separating them. Germline lookup yields CDR1 MNHEY and CDR2 SMNVEV (reference sequence). The CDR3 spells CASSLSDQAAPHYEQYF. The CDR3 region has the DNA TGTGCCAGCAGTTTATCGGACCAGGCGGCTCCCCACTACGAGCAGTACTTC.

The chain uses TRBV6-6 and TRBJ2-1; TRBD1 aligns across 9 bases. The trim removed 5 bases at V and 9 bases at J, leaving 11 bases unmatched. The CDR3 is 15 amino acids. Germline assignment: CDR1 MNHNY and CDR2 SVGAGI (reference sequence). CDR3 nucleotide sequence: TGTGCCAGCAGTGCTCCCGGGACAGGGTTTAGTGAGCAGTTCTTC. Translation: CASSAPGTGFSEQFF.

V usage is TRBV9 and J usage is TRBJ1-6, with D possibly matching TRBD1 (5 bases). From germline, CDR1 is SGDLS and CDR2 YYNGEE. The CDR3 sequence is 14 residues long. Trimming left V 3 bases short and J 7 bases short, with 11 bases between. The CDR3 DNA reads TGTGCCAGCAGCGATGGGGGGACGAATTCACCCCTCCACTTT. Translation gives CASSDGGTNSPLHF.

This clonotype has more than one count but fewer than ten. CDR3 amino acids: CASSTPPKGTQYF. Written as DNA, the CDR3 is TGTGCCAGCAGCACTCCTCCGAAAGGGACCCAGTACTTC. This chain uses TRBV7-2 with TRBJ2-5, with no clear D. Germline V gives CDR1 SGHTA, CDR2 FQGNSA. V dropped 5 bases and J dropped 7 bases, with 14 bases sitting between them. The CDR3 sequence is 13 residues long.

This clonotype appeared a few times. In DNA form, the CDR3 reads TGTGCCAGCAGTTTGACTAGAGTCAACGAGCAGTACTTC. Translation: CASSLTRVNEQYF. The rearrangement uses TRBV27 and TRBJ2-7, with D possibly being TRBD2 (6 bases). The CDR3 extends over 13 amino acids. Trimming took 3 bases from V and 5 from J, leaving 11 bases between them. The germline V gene has CDR1 MNHEY and CDR2 SMNVEV (reference sequence).

This clonotype was seen more than once but under ten times. The gene calls are TRBV7-2 and TRBJ2-7; 8 bases are a match to TRBD2. Germline V gives CDR1 SGHTA, CDR2 FQGNSA. The CDR3 has 13 amino acids. V trimming: 7 bases; J trimming: 3 bases; junction bases outside the gene matches: 5. The CDR3 spells CASKTRGDYEQYF. The CDR3 nucleotides read TGTGCCAGCAAAACGCGGGGGGACTACGAGCAGTACTTC.

V gene TRBV4-3 combines with J gene TRBJ1-4; the D is unclear. Germline CDR1 and CDR2: LGHNA and YSLEER. V gave up 0 bases and J gave up 5 bases, with 10 bases separating them. The CDR3 extends over 15 amino acids. CDR3 nucleotides: TGCGCCAGCAGCCAAGAGCACAGAAACAATGAAAAACTGTTTTTT. Residues: CASSQEHRNNEKLFF.

Comments on this clonotype: Just one base apart from a much larger clone, this may be a read error. The V call is TRBV2, the J call TRBJ2-1, with a possible D match to TRBD1 (7 bases). The germline gives CDR1 SNHLY, CDR2 FYNNEI. V lost 5 bases and J lost 5, with 13 bases in between. The CDR3 runs 14 residues. CDR3 nucleotides: TGTGCCAGCAGTATGGAGGGGGCGGACAATGAGCAGTTCTTC. It specifies CASSMEGADNEQFF.

The V call is TRBV4-3, the J call TRBJ2-1; D gene unclear. The better agreement between TRBJ2-7 and the DNA end casts doubt on the J call. CDR3 size: 16 residues. CDR1 and CDR2 (germline): LGHNA, YSLEER. Here the CDR3 reads CASSQDAADWYNEQYF. The CDR3 DNA follows: TGCGCCAGCAGCCAAGATGCCGCAGACTGGTACAATGAGCAGTACTTC.